A selection of T cell receptor beta chains follows, all from one sample in a study of blood T cell repertoires in COVID-19. TCRdb's copy holds only in-frame clones and misses some; the assay was immunoSEQ multiplex PCR. Among 200,000 to 250,000 clones, around nine tenths were seen once, and the ten largest hold around 1.5%. The sequencing sample was made of peripheral blood. These receptors all come from a man between 18 and 35 years old with active or convalescent COVID-19. CDR3s include the opening cysteine and the closing phenylalanine or tryptophan. D genes are given only for firm matches.

j_call v_call d_call cdr3_aa
TRBJ1-1 TRBV19 TRBD1 CASSIAPDRGYTEAFF
TRBJ2-3 TRBV7-2 . CATTQKGDTQYF
TRBJ1-1 TRBV5-4 . CASSLPPGRKNTEAFF
TRBJ2-7 TRBV27 . CASSLAVEGEQYF
TRBJ1-5 TRBV7-8 . CASSLAWRQSSNQPQHF
TRBJ1-1 TRBV12-5 . CASGLNGDGMNTEAFF
TRBJ2-3 TRBV24-1 . CATSDGGWESDTQYF
TRBJ2-1 TRBV3-1/TRBV3-2 TRBD2 CASSQVPLAGAEQFF
TRBJ2-1 TRBV27 TRBD2 CASSSKLAGDSYNEQFF
TRBJ1-1 TRBV5-6 . CASSPLGQGHTEAFF
TRBJ2-3 TRBV6-6 TRBD1 CASSLGQGPDTQYF
TRBJ2-3 TRBV18 . CASSLGHRGDTQYF
TRBJ2-7 TRBV29-1 TRBD1 CSVALGQGGYYEQYF
TRBJ2-7 TRBV7-9 . CASSLGSGQGISEQYF
TRBJ2-2 TRBV20-1 TRBD1 CSASSGQDLTGELFF
TRBJ1-1 TRBV11-3 TRBD1 CASSSELRQGEAEAFF
TRBJ2-5 TRBV4-1 . CASSQDGQKETQYF
TRBJ2-1 TRBV30 TRBD2 CAWEREGDDEQFF
TRBJ1-1 TRBV25-1 TRBD1 CASSSVRTGWGTEAFF
TRBJ2-7 TRBV10-3 . CAISGPLLANSYEQYF
TRBJ2-1 TRBV4-2 TRBD1 CASSQDSGGEGFF
TRBJ2-7 TRBV5-8 TRBD2 CASSPTSGRSYEQYF
TRBJ1-5 TRBV5-1 . CASSLGVNNQPQHF
TRBJ2-7 TRBV27 . CASSRLLATYEQYF
TRBJ2-4 TRBV6-2/TRBV6-3 . CASSSPPGGGVAKNIQYF
TRBJ1-1 TRBV7-2 . CASSFAGGAAEAFF
TRBJ1-1 TRBV6-6 TRBD1 CASSFQTGVEAFF
TRBJ2-7 TRBV3-1/TRBV3-2 TRBD2 CASSQESGSTYF
TRBJ2-3 TRBV4-2 . CASSQSSGRPATDTQYF
TRBJ2-1 TRBV6-4 TRBD2 CASSDSAGGGYNEQFF
TRBJ2-1 TRBV4-1 TRBD2 CASSQGGLAGVSGFF
TRBJ2-2 TRBV29-1 . CSGEGLNGELFF
TRBJ2-7 TRBV15 . CATSRVGPQGEQYF
TRBJ2-1 TRBV11-2 TRBD2 CASSLGTSGRAREQFF
TRBJ2-3 TRBV5-1 TRBD2 CASSPSGYGADTQYF
TRBJ1-3 TRBV19 TRBD1 CASIGTGFSGNTIYF
TRBJ2-1 TRBV7-3 . CASSPGVEQFF
TRBJ2-1 TRBV30 TRBD2 CACTSGSGREQFF
TRBJ2-7 TRBV19 TRBD1 CASSMKSGSGGLAYEQYF
TRBJ2-7 TRBV27 . CASSLQGHHEQYF
TRBJ1-5 TRBV6-5 . CASRRDGNQPQHF
TRBJ1-6 TRBV30 TRBD1 CAAAGQDNSPLHF
TRBJ1-2 TRBV18 TRBD1 CASSPRTGGDYGYTF
TRBJ1-3 TRBV28 . CASTSGVHSGNTIYF
TRBJ2-1 TRBV19 TRBD1 CASSIRDRNPRSSYNEQFF
TRBJ2-1 TRBV7-6 . CASSPNQRAEVRAVNEQFF
TRBJ2-7 TRBV28 TRBD1 CASKFRTGIYEQYF
TRBJ2-7 TRBV11-2 . CASSFFGEDVQYF
TRBJ1-5 TRBV27 . CASRAVAANQPQHF
TRBJ2-7 TRBV18 . CASSPPGQSFSYEQYF
TRBJ2-1 TRBV4-2 TRBD2 CASSQVGLAVVHEQFF
TRBJ2-3 TRBV18 TRBD2 CASAIRLAPTDTQYF
TRBJ2-1 TRBV6-2/TRBV6-3 . CASSSALAPLGHEQFF